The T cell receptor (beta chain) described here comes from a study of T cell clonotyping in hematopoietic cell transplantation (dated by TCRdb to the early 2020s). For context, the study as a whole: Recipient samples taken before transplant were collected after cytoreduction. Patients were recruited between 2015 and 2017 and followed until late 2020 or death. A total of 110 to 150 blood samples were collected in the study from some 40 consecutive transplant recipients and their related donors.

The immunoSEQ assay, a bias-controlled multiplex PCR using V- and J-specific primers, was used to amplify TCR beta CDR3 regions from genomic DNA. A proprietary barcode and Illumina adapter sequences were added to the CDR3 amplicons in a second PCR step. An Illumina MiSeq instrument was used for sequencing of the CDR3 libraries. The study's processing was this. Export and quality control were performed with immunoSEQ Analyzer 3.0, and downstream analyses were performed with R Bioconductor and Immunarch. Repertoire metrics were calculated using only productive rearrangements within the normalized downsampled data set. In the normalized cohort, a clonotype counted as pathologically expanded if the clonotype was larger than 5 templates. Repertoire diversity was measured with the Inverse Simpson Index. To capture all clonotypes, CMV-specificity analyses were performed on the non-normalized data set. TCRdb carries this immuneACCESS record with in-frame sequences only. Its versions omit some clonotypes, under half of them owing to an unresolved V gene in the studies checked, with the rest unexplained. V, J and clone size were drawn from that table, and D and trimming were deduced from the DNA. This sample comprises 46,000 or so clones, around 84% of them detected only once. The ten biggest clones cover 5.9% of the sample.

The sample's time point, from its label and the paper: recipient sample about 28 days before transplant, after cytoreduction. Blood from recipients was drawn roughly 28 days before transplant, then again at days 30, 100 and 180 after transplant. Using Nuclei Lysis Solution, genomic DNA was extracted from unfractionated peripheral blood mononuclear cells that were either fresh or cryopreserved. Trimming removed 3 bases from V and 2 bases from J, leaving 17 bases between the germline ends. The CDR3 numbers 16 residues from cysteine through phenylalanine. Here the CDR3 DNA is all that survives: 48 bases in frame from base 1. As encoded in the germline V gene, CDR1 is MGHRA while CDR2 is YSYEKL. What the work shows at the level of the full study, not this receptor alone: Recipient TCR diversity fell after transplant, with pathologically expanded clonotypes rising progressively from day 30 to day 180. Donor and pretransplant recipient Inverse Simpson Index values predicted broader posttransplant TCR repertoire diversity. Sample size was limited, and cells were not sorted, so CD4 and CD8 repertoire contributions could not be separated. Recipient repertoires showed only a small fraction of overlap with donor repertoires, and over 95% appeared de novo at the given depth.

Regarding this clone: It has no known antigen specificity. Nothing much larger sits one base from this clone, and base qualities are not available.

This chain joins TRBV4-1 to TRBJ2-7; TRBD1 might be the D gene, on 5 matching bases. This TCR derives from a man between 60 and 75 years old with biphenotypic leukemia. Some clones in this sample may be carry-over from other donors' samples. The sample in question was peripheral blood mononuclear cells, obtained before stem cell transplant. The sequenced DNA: TGCGCCAGCAGCCAGAACTCAGGGCGATCGCCCTACGAGCAGTACTTC. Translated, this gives CASSQNSGRSPYEQYF.